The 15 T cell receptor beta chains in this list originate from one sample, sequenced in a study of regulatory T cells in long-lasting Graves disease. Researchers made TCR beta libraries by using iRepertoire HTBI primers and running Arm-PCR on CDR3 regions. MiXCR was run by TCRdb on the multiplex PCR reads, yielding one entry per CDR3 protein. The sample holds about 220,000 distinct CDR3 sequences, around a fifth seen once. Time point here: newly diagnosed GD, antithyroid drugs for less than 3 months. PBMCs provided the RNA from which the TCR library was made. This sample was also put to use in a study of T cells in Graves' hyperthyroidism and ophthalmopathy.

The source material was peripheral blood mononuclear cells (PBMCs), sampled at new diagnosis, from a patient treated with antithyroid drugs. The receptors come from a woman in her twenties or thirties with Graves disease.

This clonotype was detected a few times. CDR3: CASSLRLAANNEQFF. CDR3 DNA sequence: TGTGCCAGCAGCTTGAGGCTAGCGGCTAACAATGAGCAGTTCTTC. This chain connects TRBV13 to TRBJ2-1, with 7 bases fitting TRBD2. The CDR3 length is 15 residues. Trimming took 3 bases from V and 5 from J; bases not matched to a gene: 7. Looked up from germline, CDR1 is PRHDT and CDR2 is FYEKMQ (reference sequence).

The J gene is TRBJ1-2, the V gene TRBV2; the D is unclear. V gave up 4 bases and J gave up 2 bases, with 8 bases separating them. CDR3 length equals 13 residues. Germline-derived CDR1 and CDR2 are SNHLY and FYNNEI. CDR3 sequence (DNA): TGTGCCAGCAGTGTCAAGGTGAACTATGGCTACACCTTC. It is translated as CASSVKVNYGYTF.

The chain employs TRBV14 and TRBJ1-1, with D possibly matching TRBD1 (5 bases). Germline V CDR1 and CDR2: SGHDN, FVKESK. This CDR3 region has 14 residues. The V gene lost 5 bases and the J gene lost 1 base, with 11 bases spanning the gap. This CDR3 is CASSGGVRNTEAFF. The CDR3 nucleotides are TGTGCCAGCAGCGGGGGGGTGAGGAACACTGAAGCTTTCTTT.

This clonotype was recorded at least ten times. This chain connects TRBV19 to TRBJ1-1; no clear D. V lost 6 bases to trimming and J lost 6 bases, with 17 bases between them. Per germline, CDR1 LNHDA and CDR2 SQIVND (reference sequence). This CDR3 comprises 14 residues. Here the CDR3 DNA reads TGTGCCAGTAGGGGCTGGGCAGATAAACCTGAAGCTTTCTTT. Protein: CASRGWADKPEAFF.

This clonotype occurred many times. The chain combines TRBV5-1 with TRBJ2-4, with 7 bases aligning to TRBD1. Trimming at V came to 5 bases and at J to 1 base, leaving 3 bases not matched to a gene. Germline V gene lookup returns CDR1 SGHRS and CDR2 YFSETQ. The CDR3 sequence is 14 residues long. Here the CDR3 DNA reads TGCGCCAGCAGTCAGACAGGGGCCAAAAACATTCAGTACTTC. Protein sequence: CASSQTGAKNIQYF. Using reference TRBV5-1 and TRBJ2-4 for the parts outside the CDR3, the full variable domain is KAGVTQTPRYLIKTRGQQVTLSCSPISGHRSVSWYQQTPGQGLQFLFEYFSETQRNKGNFPGRFSGRQFSNSRSEMNVSTLELGDSALYLCASSQTGAKNIQYFGAGTRLSVL.

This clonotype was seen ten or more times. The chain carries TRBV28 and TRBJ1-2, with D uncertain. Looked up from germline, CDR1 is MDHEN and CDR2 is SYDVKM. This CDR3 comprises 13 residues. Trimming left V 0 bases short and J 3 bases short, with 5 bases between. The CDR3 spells CASSLWADYGYTF. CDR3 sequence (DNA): TGTGCCAGCAGTTTATGGGCGGACTATGGCTACACCTTC.

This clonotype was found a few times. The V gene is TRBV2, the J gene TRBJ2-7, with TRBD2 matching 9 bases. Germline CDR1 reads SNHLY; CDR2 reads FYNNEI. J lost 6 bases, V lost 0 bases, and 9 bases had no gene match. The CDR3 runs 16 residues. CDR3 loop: CASSEALRETSGEQYF. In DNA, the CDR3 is TGTGCCAGCAGTGAAGCGCTTCGGGAGACTAGCGGCGAGCAGTACTTC.

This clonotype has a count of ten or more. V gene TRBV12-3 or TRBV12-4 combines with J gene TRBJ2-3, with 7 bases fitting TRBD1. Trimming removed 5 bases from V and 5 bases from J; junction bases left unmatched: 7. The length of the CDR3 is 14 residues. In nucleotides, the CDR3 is TGTGCCAGCAGTCGTACAGGGGTCGGAGATACGCAGTATTTT. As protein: CASSRTGVGDTQYF.

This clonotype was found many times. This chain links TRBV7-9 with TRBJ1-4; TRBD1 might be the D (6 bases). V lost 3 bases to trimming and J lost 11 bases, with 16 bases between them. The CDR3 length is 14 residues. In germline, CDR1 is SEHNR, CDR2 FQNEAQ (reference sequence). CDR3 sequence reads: CASSLSQRGVKLFF. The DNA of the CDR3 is TGTGCCAGCAGCTTGAGCCAGAGGGGGGTGAAACTGTTTTTT.

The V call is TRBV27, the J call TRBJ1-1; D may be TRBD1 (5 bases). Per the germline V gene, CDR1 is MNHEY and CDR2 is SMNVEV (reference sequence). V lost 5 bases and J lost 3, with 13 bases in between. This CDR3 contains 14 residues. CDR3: CASSERGEDTEAFF. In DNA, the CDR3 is TGTGCCAGCAGTGAGCGGGGGGAGGACACTGAAGCTTTCTTT.

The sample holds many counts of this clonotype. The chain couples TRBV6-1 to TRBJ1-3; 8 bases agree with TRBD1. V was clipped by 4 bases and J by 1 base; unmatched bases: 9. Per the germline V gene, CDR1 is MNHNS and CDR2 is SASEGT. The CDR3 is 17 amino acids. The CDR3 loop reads CASSGLRDRSSGNTIYF. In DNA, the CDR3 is TGTGCCAGCAGTGGTCTCCGGGACAGGAGTTCTGGAAACACCATATATTTT.

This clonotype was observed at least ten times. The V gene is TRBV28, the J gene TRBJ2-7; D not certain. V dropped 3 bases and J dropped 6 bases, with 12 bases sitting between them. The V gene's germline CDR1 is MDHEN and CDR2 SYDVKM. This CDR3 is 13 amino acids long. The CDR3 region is CASSFPPSPEQYF. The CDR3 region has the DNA TGTGCCAGCAGTTTCCCCCCCTCCCCCGAGCAGTACTTC.

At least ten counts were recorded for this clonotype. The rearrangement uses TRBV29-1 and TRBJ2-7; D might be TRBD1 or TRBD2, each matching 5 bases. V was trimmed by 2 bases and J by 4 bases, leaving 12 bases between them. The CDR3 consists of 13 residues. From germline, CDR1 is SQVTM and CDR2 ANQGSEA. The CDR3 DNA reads TGCAGCGTTGAAACTGAGAGGGGATACGAGCAGTACTTC. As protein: CSVETERGYEQYF.

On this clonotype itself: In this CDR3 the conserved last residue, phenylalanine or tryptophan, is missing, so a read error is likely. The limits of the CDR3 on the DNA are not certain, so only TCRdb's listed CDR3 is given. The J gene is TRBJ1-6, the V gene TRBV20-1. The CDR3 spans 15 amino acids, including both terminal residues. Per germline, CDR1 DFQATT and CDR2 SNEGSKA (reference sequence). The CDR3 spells CSARAVHSYDSPLLL.

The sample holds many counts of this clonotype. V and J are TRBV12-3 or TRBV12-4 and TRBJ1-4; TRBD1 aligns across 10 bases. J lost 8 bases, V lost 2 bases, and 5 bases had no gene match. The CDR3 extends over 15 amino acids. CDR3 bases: TGTGCCAGCAGTTTATCCGACAGGGGGCGGGAAAAACTGTTTTTT. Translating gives CASSLSDRGREKLFF.